This T cell receptor (beta chain) was profiled in a study of cytomegalovirus exposure and HLA in healthy donors. Amplification used 60 Vbeta primers and 13 Jbeta primers. This table comes from immunoSEQ multiplex PCR, and its TCRdb copy is limited to in-frame clones, with some not included. This table holds some 150,000 clones, roughly 77% found once. Per the germline V gene, CDR1 is MNHEY and CDR2 is SVGAGI. The V end was cut by 6 bases, the J end by 7 bases, with 16 bases between. This CDR3 contains 15 residues. The clonotype originates from a man between 25 and 39 years old in good health and CMV-seropositive. The chain uses TRBV6-5 and TRBJ1-6, with TRBD1 as a possible D gene (6 bases). Sequencing input: PBMCs. The CDR3 DNA follows: TGTGCCAGCAGCCAGGGGACGTCGGGGAATTCACCCCTCCACTTT. This codes for CASSQGTSGNSPLHF.